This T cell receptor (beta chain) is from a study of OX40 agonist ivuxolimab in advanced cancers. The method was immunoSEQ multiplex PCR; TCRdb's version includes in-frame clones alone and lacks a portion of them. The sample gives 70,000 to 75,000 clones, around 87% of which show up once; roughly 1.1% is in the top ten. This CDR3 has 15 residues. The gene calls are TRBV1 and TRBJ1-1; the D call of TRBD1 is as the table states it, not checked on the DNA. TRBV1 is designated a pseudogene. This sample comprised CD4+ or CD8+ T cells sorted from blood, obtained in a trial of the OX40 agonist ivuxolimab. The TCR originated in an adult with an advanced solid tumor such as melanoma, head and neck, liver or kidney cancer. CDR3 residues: CTSGGTGTMNTEAFF. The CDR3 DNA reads TGCACCAGCGGGGGGACAGGAACTATGAACACTGAAGCTTTCTTT.